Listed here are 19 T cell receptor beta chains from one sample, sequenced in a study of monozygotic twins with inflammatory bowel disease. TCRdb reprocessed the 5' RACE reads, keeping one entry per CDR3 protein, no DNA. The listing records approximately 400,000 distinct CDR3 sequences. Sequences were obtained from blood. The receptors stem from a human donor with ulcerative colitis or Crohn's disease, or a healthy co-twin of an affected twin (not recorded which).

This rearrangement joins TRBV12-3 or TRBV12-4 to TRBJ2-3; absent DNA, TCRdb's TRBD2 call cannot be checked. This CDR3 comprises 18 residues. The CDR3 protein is CASSYRSLASTSTDTQYF.

The CDR3 is CASSQDLAGSGNTIYF. The V call is TRBV14, the J call TRBJ1-3. This CDR3 is built from 16 residues. The germline gives CDR1 SGHDN, CDR2 FVKESK.

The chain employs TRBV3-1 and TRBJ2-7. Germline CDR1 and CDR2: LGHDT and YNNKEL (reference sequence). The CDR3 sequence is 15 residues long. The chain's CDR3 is CASSQDRIGSYEQYF.

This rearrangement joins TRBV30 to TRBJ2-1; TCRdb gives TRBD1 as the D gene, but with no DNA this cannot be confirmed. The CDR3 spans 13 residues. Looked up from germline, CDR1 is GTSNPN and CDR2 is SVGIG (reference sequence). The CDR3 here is CAWGGGRGDEQFF.

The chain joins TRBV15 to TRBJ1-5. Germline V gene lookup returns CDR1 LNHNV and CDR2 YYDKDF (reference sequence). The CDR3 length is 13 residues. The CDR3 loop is CATRGNSNQPQHF.

The CDR3: CASSYSEASYEQYF. The chain couples TRBV6-2 or TRBV6-3 to TRBJ2-7. CDR1 is MNHEY and CDR2 is SVGEGT in the germline V gene. CDR3 length equals 14 residues.

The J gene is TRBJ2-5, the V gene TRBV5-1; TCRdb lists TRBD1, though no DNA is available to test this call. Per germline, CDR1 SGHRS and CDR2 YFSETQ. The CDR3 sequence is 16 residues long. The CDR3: CASSLWGSSPQETQYF.

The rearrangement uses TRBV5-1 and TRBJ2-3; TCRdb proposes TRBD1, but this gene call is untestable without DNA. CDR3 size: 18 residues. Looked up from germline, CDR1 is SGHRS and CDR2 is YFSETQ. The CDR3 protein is CASSLDARGTFPPGTQYF.

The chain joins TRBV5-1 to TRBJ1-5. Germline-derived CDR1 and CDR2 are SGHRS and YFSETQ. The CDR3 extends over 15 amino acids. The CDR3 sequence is CASSLVPASNQPQQF.

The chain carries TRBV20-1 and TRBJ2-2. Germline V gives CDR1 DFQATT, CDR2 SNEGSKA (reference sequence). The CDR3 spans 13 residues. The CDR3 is CSARNPGPGELFF.

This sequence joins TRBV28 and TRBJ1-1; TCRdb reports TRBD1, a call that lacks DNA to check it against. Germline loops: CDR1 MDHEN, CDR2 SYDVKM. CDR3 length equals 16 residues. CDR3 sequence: CASIHPQGGTGAIAFF.

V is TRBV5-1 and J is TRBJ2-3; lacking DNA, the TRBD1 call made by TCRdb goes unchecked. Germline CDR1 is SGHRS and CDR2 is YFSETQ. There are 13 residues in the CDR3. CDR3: CASRAGVTDTQYF.

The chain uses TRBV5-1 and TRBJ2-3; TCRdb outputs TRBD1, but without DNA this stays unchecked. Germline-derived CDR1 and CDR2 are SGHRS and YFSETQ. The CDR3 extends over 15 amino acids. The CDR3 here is CASSSRDQSTDTQYF.

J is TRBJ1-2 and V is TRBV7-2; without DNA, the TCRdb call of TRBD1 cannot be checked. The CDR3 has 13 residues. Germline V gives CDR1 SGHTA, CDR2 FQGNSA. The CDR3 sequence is CASSSYRAGGYTF.

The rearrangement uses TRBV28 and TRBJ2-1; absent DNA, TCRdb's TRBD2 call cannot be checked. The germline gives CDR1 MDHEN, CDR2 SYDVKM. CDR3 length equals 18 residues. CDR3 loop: CASSWPGLAGGSYNEQFF.

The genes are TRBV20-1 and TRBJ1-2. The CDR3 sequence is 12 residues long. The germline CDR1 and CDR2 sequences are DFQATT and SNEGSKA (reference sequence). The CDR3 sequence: CSAYSLLGGYTF.

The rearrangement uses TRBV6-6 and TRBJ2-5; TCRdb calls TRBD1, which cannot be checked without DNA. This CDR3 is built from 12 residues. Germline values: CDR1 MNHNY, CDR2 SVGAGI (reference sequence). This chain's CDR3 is CASRDRGRTQYF.

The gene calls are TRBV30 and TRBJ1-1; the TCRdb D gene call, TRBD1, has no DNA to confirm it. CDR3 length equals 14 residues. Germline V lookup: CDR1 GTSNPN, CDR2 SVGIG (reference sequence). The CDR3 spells CAWISGLAGGLAFF.

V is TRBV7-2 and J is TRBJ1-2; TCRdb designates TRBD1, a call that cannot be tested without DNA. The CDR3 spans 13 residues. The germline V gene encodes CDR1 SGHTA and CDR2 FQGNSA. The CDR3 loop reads CASSYEGALGYTF.